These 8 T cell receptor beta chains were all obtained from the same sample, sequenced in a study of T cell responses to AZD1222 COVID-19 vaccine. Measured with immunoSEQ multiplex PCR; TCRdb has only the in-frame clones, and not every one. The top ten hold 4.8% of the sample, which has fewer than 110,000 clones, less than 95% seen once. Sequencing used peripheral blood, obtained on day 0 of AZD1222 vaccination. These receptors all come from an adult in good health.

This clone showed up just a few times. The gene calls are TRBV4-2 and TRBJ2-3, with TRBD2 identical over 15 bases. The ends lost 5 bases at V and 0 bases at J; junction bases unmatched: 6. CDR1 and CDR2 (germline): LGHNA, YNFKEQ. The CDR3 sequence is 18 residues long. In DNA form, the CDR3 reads TGTGCCAGCAGCAAGGGACTAGCGGGGGGACCTAGCACAGATACGCAGTATTTT. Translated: CASSKGLAGGPSTDTQYF.

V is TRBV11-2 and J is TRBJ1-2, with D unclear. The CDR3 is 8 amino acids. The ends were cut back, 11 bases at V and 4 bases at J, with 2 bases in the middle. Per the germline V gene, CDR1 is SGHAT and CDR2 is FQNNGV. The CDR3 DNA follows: TGTGCCCGCTATGGCTACACCTTC. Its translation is CARYGYTF.

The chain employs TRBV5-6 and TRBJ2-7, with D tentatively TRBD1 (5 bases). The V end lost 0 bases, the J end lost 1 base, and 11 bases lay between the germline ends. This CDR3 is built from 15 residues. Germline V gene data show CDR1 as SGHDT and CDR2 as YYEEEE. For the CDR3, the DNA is TGTGCCAGCAGCTTGGCCTACAGGAAATCCTACGAGCAGTACTTC. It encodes CASSLAYRKSYEQYF. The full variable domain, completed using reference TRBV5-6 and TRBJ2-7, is DAGVTQSPTHLIKTRGQQVTLRCSPKSGHDTVSWYQQALGQGPQFIFQYYEEEERQRGNFPDRFSGHQFPNYSSELNVNALLLGDSALYLCASSLAYRKSYEQYFGPGTRLTVT.

CDR3 bases: TGTGCCAGCAGTGAATGGGTGGGACAGGGGCGAACCCCCTGGGCTTTCTTT. This codes for CASSEWVGQGRTPWAFF. The chain couples TRBV2 to TRBJ1-1, with 10 bases fitting TRBD1. The CDR3 totals 17 residues. CDR1 is SNHLY, CDR2 FYNNEI, per germline. The V segment lost 2 bases and the J segment 11 bases; nucleotides outside the gene matches: 17.

The CDR3 nucleotides read TGTGCCAGCAGCACCTACAGGGAGGGCACTGAAGCTTTCTTT. This codes for CASSTYREGTEAFF. The rearrangement joins TRBV5-4 to TRBJ1-1, with D perhaps TRBD1 (6 bases). The CDR3 consists of 14 residues. Looked up from germline, CDR1 is SGHNT and CDR2 is YYREEE (reference sequence). V was trimmed by 4 bases and J by 4 bases, leaving 14 bases between them.

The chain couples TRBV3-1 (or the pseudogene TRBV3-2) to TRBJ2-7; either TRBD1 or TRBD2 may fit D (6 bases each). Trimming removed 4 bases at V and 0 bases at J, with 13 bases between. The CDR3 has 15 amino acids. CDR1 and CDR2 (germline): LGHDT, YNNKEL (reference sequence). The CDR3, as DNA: TGTGCCAGCAGCCGCCGGCGGGACACCTCCTACGAGCAGTACTTC. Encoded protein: CASSRRRDTSYEQYF.

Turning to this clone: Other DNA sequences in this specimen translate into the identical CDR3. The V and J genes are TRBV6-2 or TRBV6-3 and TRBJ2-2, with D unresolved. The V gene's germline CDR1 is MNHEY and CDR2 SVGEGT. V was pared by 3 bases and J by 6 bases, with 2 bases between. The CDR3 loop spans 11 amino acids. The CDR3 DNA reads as TGTGCCAGCAGTTATCCCGGGGAGCTGTTTTTT. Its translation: CASSYPGELFF.

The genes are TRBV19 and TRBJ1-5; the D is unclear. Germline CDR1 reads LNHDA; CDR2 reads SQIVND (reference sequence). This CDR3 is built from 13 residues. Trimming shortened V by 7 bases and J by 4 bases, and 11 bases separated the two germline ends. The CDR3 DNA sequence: TGTGCCAGTACTCCCCGTTCAAATCAGCCCCAGCATTTT. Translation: CASTPRSNQPQHF.